Following are 24 T cell receptor beta chains from one sample sequenced in a study of blood T cell repertoires in COVID-19. Measured with immunoSEQ multiplex PCR; TCRdb has only the in-frame clones, and not every one. The sample carries about 290,000 clones, 89% recorded once. Sequencing was performed on PBMCs or T cells enriched from blood (not recorded which). The receptors shown here come from a woman in her thirties or forties who had recovered from COVID-19.

The chain combines TRBV5-1 with TRBJ2-3; a possible D gene is TRBD2 (7 bases). Germline loops: CDR1 SGHRS, CDR2 YFSETQ. V lost 3 bases and J lost 3, with 20 bases in between. The CDR3 runs 17 residues. The CDR3 sequence: CASSSFQGRAVTDTQYF. CDR3 in DNA: TGCGCCAGCAGCTCCTTTCAGGGGAGGGCCGTTACAGATACGCAGTATTTT.

V usage is TRBV2 and J usage is TRBJ2-3; 8 positions match TRBD1. V lost 8 bases to trimming and J lost 3 bases; unmatched junction nucleotides: 7. The CDR3 is 14 residues long. Looked up from germline, CDR1 is SNHLY and CDR2 is FYNNEI. The CDR3 coding sequence is TGTGCCAGCTCTGGACAGGGAAGGACAGATACGCAGTATTTT. Its translation is CASSGQGRTDTQYF.

The chain uses TRBV18 and TRBJ2-5, with TRBD1 matching over 8 bases. Germline V CDR1 and CDR2: KGHSH, LQKENI. V lost 8 bases and J lost 5; bases outside the gene matches: 10. The CDR3 is 14 residues long. The CDR3 DNA reads TGTGCCAGCGACTGGACAGGGAGGCCTGAGACCCAGTACTTC. Its protein product is CASDWTGRPETQYF.

V gene TRBV18 combines with J gene TRBJ1-2; a possible D gene is TRBD1 (6 bases). V was shortened by 6 bases and J by 2 bases, with 10 bases between the two germline ends. CDR1 is KGHSH and CDR2 is LQKENI in the germline V gene. The CDR3 has 13 amino acids. The CDR3 DNA reads as TGTGCCAGCTCGGCGGACAGCAACTATGGCTACACCTTC. Its translation is CASSADSNYGYTF.

This clone was recorded once. The chain employs TRBV4-3 and TRBJ2-7, with 9 bases matching TRBD2. CDR1 is LGHNA and CDR2 is YSLEER in the germline V gene. After removal of 2 bases from V and 3 bases from J, the junction contained 8 bases not matched to a gene. This CDR3 is built from 16 residues. The CDR3 spells CASSQIAGVPIYEQYF. CDR3 DNA sequence: TGCGCCAGCAGCCAAATAGCGGGAGTGCCTATCTACGAGCAGTACTTC.

V and J are TRBV7-9 and TRBJ2-5, with D unclear. Trimming pared 0 bases from V and 2 bases from J, leaving 10 bases between. The CDR3 sequence is 15 residues long. The germline V gene encodes CDR1 SEHNR and CDR2 FQNEAQ (reference sequence). The CDR3 DNA reads TGTGCCAGCAGCTTAGCGGCAGAGACTCAAGAGACCCAGTACTTC. Encoded protein: CASSLAAETQETQYF.

The chain uses TRBV7-2 and TRBJ1-1; D not certain. Deletions cut 5 bases from V and 11 bases from J, with 18 bases between. There are 13 residues in the CDR3. The germline gives CDR1 SGHTA, CDR2 FQGNSA. CDR3 loop: CASSPDPRIYAFF. The CDR3 coding sequence is TGTGCCAGCAGCCCCGATCCCAGAATTTACGCTTTCTTT. The complete variable domain, with remaining parts taken from reference TRBV7-2 and TRBJ1-1, reads GAGVSQSPSNKVTEKGKDVELRCDPISGHTALYWYRQSLGQGLEFLIYFQGNSAPDKSGLPSDRFSAERTGGSVSTLTIQRTQQEDSAVYLCASSPDPRIYAFFGQGTRLTVV.

This chain links TRBV2 with TRBJ2-1; TRBD2 is a possible D gene (6 bases). V lost 5 bases to trimming and J lost 0 bases, with 11 bases between them. Germline CDR1 reads SNHLY; CDR2 reads FYNNEI. The CDR3 covers 15 residues. The CDR3 DNA reads as TGTGCCAGCAGTCGGGACTTAAGCTCCTACAATGAGCAGTTCTTC. Translated, it gives CASSRDLSSYNEQFF.

This chain uses TRBV7-3 with TRBJ1-6; D is perhaps TRBD1 (6 bases). The V gene's germline CDR1 is SGHTA and CDR2 FQGTGA. Trimming removed 1 base at V and 7 bases at J, with 11 bases between. The CDR3 is made up of 15 amino acids. CDR3 sequence reads: CASSLNDRSNSPLHF. The CDR3 DNA reads TGTGCCAGCAGCTTAAATGACAGGAGCAATTCACCCCTCCACTTT. Variable domain in full (rest from reference TRBV7-3 and TRBJ1-6): GAGVSQTPSNKVTEKGKYVELRCDPISGHTALYWYRQSLGQGPEFLIYFQGTGAADDSGLPNDRFFAVRPEGSVSTLKIQRTERGDSAVYLCASSLNDRSNSPLHFGNGTRLTVT.

V and J are TRBV29-1 and TRBJ1-1, with TRBD1 as a possible D gene (5 bases). The germline V gene has CDR1 SQVTM and CDR2 ANQGSEA. The CDR3 consists of 15 residues. Trimming took 6 bases from V and 0 from J, leaving 17 bases between them. CDR3 sequence: CSVAAGWGMNTEAFF. Here the CDR3 DNA reads TGCAGCGTGGCGGCTGGGTGGGGCATGAACACTGAAGCTTTCTTT.

This chain links TRBV4-1 with TRBJ2-2; TRBD1 matches at 9 bases. There are 18 residues in the CDR3. Germline-derived CDR1 and CDR2 are MGHRA and YSYEKL. Unmatched junction bases numbered 10, after V lost 4 bases and J lost 1 base. CDR3 sequence (DNA): TGCGCCAGCAGCCTTAGGAAACCGGGACAGGGGAACACCGGGGAGCTGTTTTTT. Translation gives CASSLRKPGQGNTGELFF.

The chain couples TRBV5-1 to TRBJ2-1; weak D call: TRBD2 (7 bases). CDR1 and CDR2 from the germline V gene are SGHRS and YFSETQ. With 7 bases removed from V and 8 bases from J, the gap between germline ends came to 19 bases. This CDR3 contains 14 residues. The CDR3, as DNA: TGCGCCAGCTACCGGGGGGATAACAGGGATGAGCAGTTCTTC. Amino acid sequence: CASYRGDNRDEQFF. Drawing the rest from reference TRBV5-1 and TRBJ2-1, the complete variable domain is KAGVTQTPRYLIKTRGQQVTLSCSPISGHRSVSWYQQTPGQGLQFLFEYFSETQRNKGNFPGRFSGRQFSNSRSEMNVSTLELGDSALYLCASYRGDNRDEQFFGPGTRLTVL.

CDR3 loop: CASSVFRGGSGVMLNEQFF. CDR3 DNA: TGCGCCAGCAGTGTATTCCGAGGTGGTAGCGGGGTGATGCTCAATGAGCAGTTCTTC. The chain is built from TRBV10-1 and TRBJ2-1; TRBD2 agrees at 8 bases. The CDR3 extends over 19 amino acids. Germline CDR1 and CDR2: WNHNN and SYGVQD (reference sequence). Trimming cost V 4 bases and J 6 bases; bases outside gene matches: 20.

The V gene is TRBV7-9, the J gene TRBJ2-1, with 8 bases aligning to TRBD2. The CDR3 has 16 amino acids. Trimming cost V 5 bases and J 4 bases; bases outside gene matches: 10. Germline values: CDR1 SEHNR, CDR2 FQNEAQ (reference sequence). The CDR3 sequence is CASSPDRQRGYNEQFF. The DNA for the CDR3 is TGTGCCAGCAGCCCCGACCGACAGCGGGGGTACAATGAGCAGTTCTTC.

V gene TRBV5-4 combines with J gene TRBJ1-1; 7 bases fit TRBD1. V was pared by 4 bases and J by 3 bases, with 6 bases of the junction left unmatched. The germline CDR1 and CDR2 sequences are SGHNT and YYREEE (reference sequence). The CDR3 spans 14 residues. CDR3 amino acids: CASSAGGTDTEAFF. Here the CDR3 DNA reads TGTGCCAGCAGCGCAGGGGGTACGGACACTGAAGCTTTCTTT.

This clone was detected only a few times. The CDR3 is CASSRDRVQPQHF. CDR3 bases: TGTGCCAGCAGTCGCGACAGGGTCCAGCCCCAGCATTTT. The chain uses TRBV6-5 and TRBJ1-5; 7 nucleotides line up with TRBD1. Germline V gene lookup returns CDR1 MNHEY and CDR2 SVGAGI. The CDR3 length is 13 residues. J lost 7 bases, V lost 5 bases, and 5 bases had no gene match.

V is TRBV5-1 and J is TRBJ1-1; no reliable D call. The CDR3 is 15 residues long. With 0 bases removed from V and 5 bases from J, the gap between germline ends came to 14 bases. The germline gives CDR1 SGHRS, CDR2 YFSETQ. DNA for the CDR3: TGCGCCAGCAGCTTGGTTCCAGAACCTCCGACTGAAGCTTTCTTT. Its translation: CASSLVPEPPTEAFF.

Written as DNA, the CDR3 is TGTGCCAGCAGCTTGGCAGACGCCAACCGCGACAACGAGCAGTACTTC. Protein: CASSLADANRDNEQYF. The chain joins TRBV7-6 to TRBJ2-7; D unresolved. V lost 3 bases and J lost 5, with 20 bases in between. The germline CDR1 and CDR2 sequences are SGHVS and FNYEAQ. CDR3 length: 16 amino acids.

This clone was recorded once. The rearrangement links TRBV4-1 to TRBJ2-1, with D uncertain. Germline CDR1 and CDR2: MGHRA and YSYEKL. This CDR3 region has 15 residues. The V gene lost 4 bases and the J gene lost 6 bases, with 16 bases spanning the gap. The CDR3 nucleotides are TGCGCCAGCAGCCGCGGTATGTCTCAAGGCAATGAGCAGTTCTTC. Protein sequence: CASSRGMSQGNEQFF.

This chain uses TRBV7-9 with TRBJ1-1; 12 bases align to TRBD1. Germline CDR1 SEHNR, CDR2 FQNEAQ (reference sequence). The J segment lost 7 bases and the V segment lost 5 bases, leaving 8 bases of the junction unmatched. The CDR3 extends over 15 amino acids. The DNA for the CDR3 is TGTGCCAGCAGCCCGACCGGGACAGGGGGCAATGAAGCTTTCTTT. Amino acids: CASSPTGTGGNEAFF.

The CDR3 DNA follows: TGTGCCAGCAGCTTCGGGACAGGCAATTCACCCCTCCACTTT. Translation: CASSFGTGNSPLHF. The V and J genes are TRBV7-6 and TRBJ1-6; 8 nucleotides agree with TRBD1. This CDR3 spans 14 amino acids. V was clipped by 3 bases and J by 7 bases; unmatched bases: 2. Germline CDR1 reads SGHVS; CDR2 reads FNYEAQ. The full variable domain, rest sourced from reference TRBV7-6 and TRBJ1-6, is GAGVSQSPRYKVTKRGQDVALRCDPISGHVSLYWYRQALGQGPEFLTYFNYEAQQDKSGLPNDRFSAERPEGSISTLTIQRTEQRDSAMYRCASSFGTGNSPLHFGNGTRLTVT.

With respect to this clone: Other DNA variants within this sample encode the same CDR3. The chain has TRBV5-1 and TRBJ1-2, with D possibly being TRBD1 (6 bases). The V end was cut by 0 bases, the J end by 3 bases, with 6 bases between. The germline V gene encodes CDR1 SGHRS and CDR2 YFSETQ. The CDR3 covers 13 residues. The CDR3 protein is CASSLDRDYGYTF. DNA for the CDR3: TGCGCCAGCAGCTTGGACAGGGACTATGGCTACACCTTC.

The V and J genes are TRBV5-1 and TRBJ1-2, with 8 nucleotides matching TRBD1. The CDR3 length is 15 residues. The junction had 5 bases not matched to a gene; V was cut back by 4 bases and J by 0 bases. Germline-derived CDR1 and CDR2 are SGHRS and YFSETQ. The CDR3 sequence is CASSRGQAANYGYTF. Written as DNA, the CDR3 is TGCGCCAGCAGCCGGGGACAGGCAGCTAACTATGGCTACACCTTC.

V is TRBV4-1 and J is TRBJ2-7; D possibly corresponds to TRBD1 (7 bases). Germline CDR1 and CDR2: MGHRA and YSYEKL. Trimming removed 3 bases at V and 1 base at J, with 19 bases between. This CDR3 is 17 amino acids long. The CDR3: CASSHFWRTGGSYEQYF. Here the CDR3 DNA reads TGCGCCAGCAGCCACTTCTGGAGGACAGGAGGGTCCTACGAGCAGTACTTC.